The present entry profiles one TCR beta chain with its context. Its antigen is undetermined. The data are from a study of cytotoxic CD8 clonotypes in ibrutinib-treated CLL. Study-level findings and limits: Sampling of sustained-remission and progressing patients occurred at differing times.

This CDR3 region has 13 residues. V was shortened by 5 bases and J by 1 base, with 8 bases between the two germline ends. Germline loops: CDR1 SGHTA, CDR2 FQGTGA. Repertoires were generated with immunoSEQ multiplex PCR, while TCRdb's copy carries only in-frame clones and drops some. The sample has 150,000 or so clones, 70% to 90% seen once. Genomic DNA in a quantity of 2 to 2.5 micrograms was derived from cryopreserved PBMCs for TCR beta libraries. This TCR came from a human donor with chronic lymphocytic leukemia. The sequencing used PBMCs, collected at disease progression, from a patient treated with ibrutinib. J is TRBJ2-5 and V is TRBV7-3; no definite D call. In DNA, the CDR3 is TGTGCCAGCAGCCTTAGAGGCCAAGAGACCCAGTACTTC. Protein sequence: CASSLRGQETQYF. Supplemented by reference TRBV7-3 and TRBJ2-5, the full variable domain reads GAGVSQTPSNKVTEKGKYVELRCDPISGHTALYWYRQSLGQGPEFLIYFQGTGAADDSGLPNDRFFAVRPEGSVSTLKIQRTERGDSAVYLCASSLRGQETQYFGPGTRLLVL.